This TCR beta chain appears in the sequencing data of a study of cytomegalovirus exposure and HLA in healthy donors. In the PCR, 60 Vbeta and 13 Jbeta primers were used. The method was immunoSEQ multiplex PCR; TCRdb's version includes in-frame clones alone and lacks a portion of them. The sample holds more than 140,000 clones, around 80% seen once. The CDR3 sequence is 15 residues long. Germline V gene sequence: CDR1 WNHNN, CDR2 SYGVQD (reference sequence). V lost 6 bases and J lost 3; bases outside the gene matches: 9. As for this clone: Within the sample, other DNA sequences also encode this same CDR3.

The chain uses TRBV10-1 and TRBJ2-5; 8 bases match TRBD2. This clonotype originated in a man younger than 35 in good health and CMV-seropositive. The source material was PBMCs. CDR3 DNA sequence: TGCGCCAGCAGCCGAACGGGGGGGACTAAAGAGACCCAGTACTTC. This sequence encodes CASSRTGGTKETQYF.